This TCR beta chain was documented in a study of technical replicates of blood from a few donors. Sequenced by immunoSEQ multiplex PCR; TCRdb stores in-frame clones only, minus some. The sample shows under 70,000 clones, roughly 92% of them seen only once. Germline lookup yields CDR1 DFQATT and CDR2 SNEGSKA (reference sequence). V lost 4 bases, J lost 1 base, and 4 bases lay in between. The CDR3 spans 11 residues. The chain has TRBV20-1 and TRBJ1-1; D ambiguous. The sequence was obtained from a human donor in good health. Input material: T cells isolated from PBMCs. CDR3 region: CSANGNTEAFF. The CDR3, as DNA: TGCAGTGCTAACGGGAACACTGAAGCTTTCTTT.